The 9 T cell receptor beta chains reported below all come from one sample, sequenced in a study of blood T cell repertoires in COVID-19. The protocol was immunoSEQ multiplex PCR, while the TCRdb copy is restricted to in-frame clones and leaves out a portion. The table records 210,000 or so clones, about 91% of them present only once. The sequencing input was peripheral blood. The receptors stem from a man aged 18-30 years with active or convalescent COVID-19.

This rearrangement joins TRBV25-1 to TRBJ1-1; D gene unclear. Germline CDR1 reads MGHDK; CDR2 reads SYGVNS. The CDR3 sequence is 13 residues long. V gave up 5 bases and J gave up 4 bases, with 11 bases separating them. This chain's CDR3 is CASSLRHRTEAFF. In nucleotides, the CDR3 is TGTGCCAGCAGTCTCCGACACCGCACTGAAGCTTTCTTT. Full variable domain (missing parts from reference TRBV25-1 and TRBJ1-1): EADIYQTPRYLVIGTGKKITLECSQTMGHDKMYWYQQDPGMELHLIHYSYGVNSTEKGDLSSESTVSRIRTEHFPLTLESARPSHTSQYLCASSLRHRTEAFFGQGTRLTVV.

The rearrangement uses TRBV14 and TRBJ2-5; D not resolved. The CDR3 has 14 amino acids. Germline assignment: CDR1 SGHDN and CDR2 FVKESK. Between the trimmed V and J ends, which lost 1 base and 5 bases, there was a span of 11 bases. CDR3 sequence (DNA): TGTGCCAGCAGCCAAGGGCAGGTTTGGGAGACCCAGTACTTC. This sequence encodes CASSQGQVWETQYF. Combining the CDR3 with reference TRBV14 and TRBJ2-5 gives the whole variable domain EAGVTQFPSHSVIEKGQTVTLRCDPISGHDNLYWYRRVMGKEIKFLLHFVKESKQDESGMPNNRFLAERTGGTYSTLKVQPAELEDSGVYFCASSQGQVWETQYFGPGTRLLVL.

This chain links TRBV5-1 with TRBJ2-2; 7 nucleotides match TRBD1. This CDR3 is built from 15 residues. V trimming: 2 bases; J trimming: 6 bases; junction bases outside the gene matches: 7. CDR1 and CDR2 (germline): SGHRS, YFSETQ. The CDR3 here is CASSLGQGVAGELFF. The CDR3 DNA follows: TGCGCCAGCAGCTTAGGGCAGGGGGTCGCCGGGGAGCTGTTTTTT.

The V and J genes are TRBV27 and TRBJ2-1, with 12 bases matching TRBD2. The CDR3 is 17 amino acids. Per germline, CDR1 MNHEY and CDR2 SMNVEV (reference sequence). The V and J ends lost 6 bases and 4 bases, in that order; junction bases with no gene match: 10. The CDR3 bases are TGTGCCAGCAGCAAGTCTAGCGGGAGGGGGTTATACAATGAGCAGTTCTTC. Amino acid sequence: CASSKSSGRGLYNEQFF.

This chain links TRBV30 with TRBJ2-1; TRBD1 matches 7 bases. CDR3 size: 14 residues. Germline-derived CDR1 and CDR2 are GTSNPN and SVGIG (reference sequence). V trimming: 8 bases; J trimming: 6 bases; junction bases outside the gene matches: 13. DNA for the CDR3: TGTGCCGCCGGCCGGGACAGAAGTAGCAATGAGCAGTTCTTC. Protein: CAAGRDRSSNEQFF. The variable domain in full, completed from reference TRBV30 and TRBJ2-1, reads SQTIHQWPATLVQPVGSPLSLECTVEGTSNPNLYWYRQAAGRGLQLLFYSVGIGQISSEVPQNLSASRPQDRQFILSSKKLLLSDSGFYLCAAGRDRSSNEQFFGPGTRLTVL.

The chain has TRBV6-6 and TRBJ2-2; the D is unclear. Trimming pared 2 bases from V and 6 bases from J, leaving 7 bases between. The CDR3 spans 13 residues. Germline V lookup: CDR1 MNHNY, CDR2 SVGAGI (reference sequence). CDR3 nucleotide sequence: TGTGCCAGCAGTTACGCCCGGGCCGGGGAGCTGTTTTTT. Protein product: CASSYARAGELFF.

The chain carries TRBV5-4 and TRBJ2-2; D may be TRBD1 (6 bases). V gave up 4 bases and J gave up 3 bases, with 16 bases separating them. This CDR3 is 16 amino acids long. Germline CDR1 and CDR2: SGHNT and YYREEE (reference sequence). CDR3 bases: TGTGCCAGCAGCACGGAAACAGGGTCTCACACCGGGGAGCTGTTTTTT. It encodes CASSTETGSHTGELFF.

This clone was detected only once. J is TRBJ1-4 and V is TRBV28; D call uncertain. V lost 0 bases and J 0 bases, leaving 8 bases between the germline ends. The CDR3 totals 16 residues. The germline V gene has CDR1 MDHEN and CDR2 SYDVKM. Here the CDR3 reads CASSLWAAATNEKLFF. CDR3 bases: TGTGCCAGCAGTTTATGGGCGGCCGCAACTAATGAAAAACTGTTTTTT.

V gene TRBV5-4 combines with J gene TRBJ2-7; TRBD2 might be the D (5 bases). Deletions cut 3 bases from V and 0 bases from J, with 13 bases between. Germline CDR1 SGHNT, CDR2 YYREEE (reference sequence). This CDR3 region has 15 residues. The CDR3 coding sequence is TGTGCCAGCAGCTCCCTCGCGGGTTCCTCCTACGAGCAGTACTTC. It codes for CASSSLAGSSYEQYF.